This TCR beta chain emerged from a study of blood T cell repertoires in COVID-19. Trimming left V 5 bases short and J 5 bases short, with 11 bases between. The length of the CDR3 is 14 residues. Germline-derived CDR1 and CDR2 are SGHRS and YFSETQ. Sequenced by immunoSEQ multiplex PCR; TCRdb stores in-frame clones only, minus some. This table holds some 120,000 clones, roughly 79% found once. There are a few counts of this clone. The gene calls are TRBV5-1 and TRBJ1-6; the D gene is possibly TRBD1 (5 bases). The specimen sequenced was peripheral blood. The receptor comes from a human donor in a cohort sampled during active COVID-19. As DNA, the CDR3 is TGCGCCAGCAGGACAGCTCCGGATAATTCACCCCTCCACTTT. Protein sequence: CASRTAPDNSPLHF.